Sequencing of this TCR beta chain was carried out in a study of blood T cell repertoires in COVID-19. Overall study context: Sample material is recorded as cDNA or gDNA derived from T cells, B-cell-depleted T cells, or PBMCs.

Participant age was about 18 to 95 years, and participants resided in 20 to 30 US areas. The study assigned cohorts using participant-reported clinical history. The study counted Cohort 3 donors as recovered given two negative PCRs, clearance, or symptom resolution. Libraries were prepared by immunoSEQ multiplex PCR; TCRdb keeps only in-frame clonotypes and omits some of them. Here the sample spans more than 250,000 clones, around 85% being singletons. The receptor was isolated from a woman aged 35 to 49 who had recovered from COVID-19. Sequencing input: PBMCs or T cells enriched from blood (not recorded which).

CDR3 sequence: CATSDFGRGETQYF. The CDR3 nucleotides are TGTGCCACCAGTGATTTCGGCAGGGGAGAGACCCAGTACTTC. This rearrangement joins TRBV24-1 to TRBJ2-5; tentative D call: TRBD1 (6 bases). CDR1 and CDR2 from the germline V gene are KGHDR and SFDVKD. V shed 1 base and J shed 4 bases, with 9 bases lying between them. The length of the CDR3 is 14 residues.